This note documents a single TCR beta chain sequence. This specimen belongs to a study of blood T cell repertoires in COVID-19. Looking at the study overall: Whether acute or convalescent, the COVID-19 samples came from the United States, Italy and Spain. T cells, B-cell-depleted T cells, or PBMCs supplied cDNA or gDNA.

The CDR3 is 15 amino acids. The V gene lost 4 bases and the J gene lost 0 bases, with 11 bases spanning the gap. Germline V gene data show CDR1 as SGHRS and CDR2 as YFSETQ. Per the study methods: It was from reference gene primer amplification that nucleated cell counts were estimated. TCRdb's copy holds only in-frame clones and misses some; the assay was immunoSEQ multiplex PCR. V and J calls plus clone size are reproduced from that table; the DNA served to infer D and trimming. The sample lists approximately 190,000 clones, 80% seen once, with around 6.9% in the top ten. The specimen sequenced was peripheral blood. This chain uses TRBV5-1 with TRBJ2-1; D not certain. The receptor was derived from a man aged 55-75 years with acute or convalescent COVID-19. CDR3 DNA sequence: TGCGCCAGCAGCAAAGCCGTGAGCTCCTACAATGAGCAGTTCTTC. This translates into CASSKAVSSYNEQFF.